These 31 T cell receptor beta chains came from one sample sequenced in a study of regulatory T cells in long-lasting Graves disease. Construction of the TCR beta libraries employed iRepertoire HTBI primers in conjunction with Arm-PCR of CDR3 regions. One entry per CDR3 protein, called by TCRdb with MiXCR from the multiplex PCR reads. Of approximately 480,000 distinct CDR3 sequences in the sample, 15% to 20% were seen once. Time point given: newly diagnosed GD, antithyroid drugs for less than 3 months. The TCR library was made from RNA extracted from PBMCs. These data were likewise used in another study, on T cells in Graves' hyperthyroidism and ophthalmopathy.

The sequencing used peripheral blood mononuclear cells (PBMCs), collected at new diagnosis, from a patient treated with antithyroid drugs. Source of these receptors: a man aged 35 to 55 with Graves disease.

Details on this clonotype: A far larger clone is off by one base, so a read error is likely. The J gene is TRBJ1-5, the V gene TRBV7-2; D ambiguous. V was shortened by 2 bases and J by 4 bases, with 6 bases between the two germline ends. The length of the CDR3 is 13 residues. Looked up from germline, CDR1 is SGHTA and CDR2 is FQGNSA. Here the CDR3 DNA reads TGTGCCAGCAGCTTACGGTTAAATCAGCCCCAGCATTTT. The encoded protein is CASSLRLNQPQHF.

This clonotype was counted only a few times. The CDR3 sequence: CSVALSGDRSGANVLTF. DNA for the CDR3: TGCAGCGTTGCCCTTAGCGGGGACCGATCTGGGGCCAACGTCCTGACTTTC. The chain employs TRBV29-1 and TRBJ2-6, with TRBD2 matching 8 bases. The CDR3 totals 17 residues. V gave up 4 bases and J gave up 1 base; unmatched junction bases: 9. The germline V gene has CDR1 SQVTM and CDR2 ANQGSEA.

This sequence joins TRBV11-3 and TRBJ2-1; 7 bases align to TRBD2. There are 15 residues in the CDR3. CDR1 and CDR2 (germline): SGHNT, YENEEA. The V and J ends lost 3 bases and 5 bases, in that order; junction bases with no gene match: 7. The CDR3 here is CASSFSLAAHNEQFF. The CDR3 DNA reads TGTGCCAGCAGCTTTAGTCTAGCGGCCCACAATGAGCAGTTCTTC.

This clonotype was seen many times. The genes are TRBV28 and TRBJ2-7; D might be TRBD1 or TRBD2, each matching 5 bases. CDR3 length equals 14 residues. Germline CDR1 reads MDHEN; CDR2 reads SYDVKM. V was clipped by 7 bases and J by 3 bases, with 16 bases between them. CDR3 in DNA: TGTGCCAGCAAACGGGGCACAGGTATCTACGAGCAGTACTTC. Its protein is CASKRGTGIYEQYF.

The chain uses TRBV4-1 and TRBJ2-1; 9 positions agree with TRBD1. The CDR3 runs to 16 residues. Germline CDR1 is MGHRA and CDR2 is YSYEKL. V dropped 0 bases and J dropped 5; count of bases not matched to a gene: 5. The CDR3 coding sequence is TGCGCCAGCAGCCAAGAGGGACAGGGAGTTCACAATGAGCAGTTCTTC. It yields the protein CASSQEGQGVHNEQFF.

This chain joins TRBV29-1 and TRBJ2-3; TRBD2 might be the D (6 bases). The CDR3 spans 13 residues. CDR1 and CDR2 from the germline V gene are SQVTM and ANQGSEA. V lost 6 bases to trimming and J lost 5 bases, with 15 bases between them. CDR3 sequence reads: CSVAGRFGDTQYF. CDR3 nucleotide sequence: TGCAGCGTAGCGGGCCGGTTTGGAGATACGCAGTATTTT.

The sample holds many counts of this clonotype. V usage is TRBV7-8 and J usage is TRBJ2-7, with 11 bases lining up with TRBD2. This CDR3 is 17 amino acids long. In germline, CDR1 is SGHVS, CDR2 FQNEAQ. V was clipped by 4 bases and J by 4 bases; unmatched bases: 12. The CDR3 region is CASSSGVSGLAAYEQYF. CDR3 DNA sequence: TGTGCCAGCAGCTCAGGAGTGTCGGGACTAGCGGCTTACGAGCAGTACTTC.

There are many counts of this clonotype. The chain joins TRBV2 to TRBJ2-7, with TRBD2 as a possible D gene (5 bases). The germline CDR1 and CDR2 sequences are SNHLY and FYNNEI. The germline V and J ends were trimmed by 3 bases and 3 bases, with 15 bases remaining between them. The CDR3 runs to 15 residues. Written as DNA, the CDR3 is TGTGCCAGCAGTGATCGGCTAGCCGCAAGCTACGAGCAGTACTTC. It is translated as CASSDRLAASYEQYF.

This clonotype was found a few times. This chain connects TRBV30 to TRBJ2-3; D might be TRBD1 (6 bases). The CDR3 loop spans 13 amino acids. Trimming cost V 8 bases and J 1 base, with 13 bases left between them. CDR1 and CDR2 from the germline V gene are GTSNPN and SVGIG (reference sequence). The CDR3 nucleotides are TGTGCCGTACAGGGATCGGGCACAGATACGCAGTATTTT. This translates into CAVQGSGTDTQYF.

This clonotype showed up many times. This chain joins TRBV20-1 and TRBJ2-1; D might be TRBD1 (5 bases). The V and J ends lost 0 bases and 3 bases respectively, with 12 bases between them. Germline CDR1 reads DFQATT; CDR2 reads SNEGSKA (reference sequence). This CDR3 has 15 amino acids. The DNA for the CDR3 is TGCAGTGCTAGAGATTGGGCAGGGAACTACAATGAGCAGTTCTTC. Protein: CSARDWAGNYNEQFF.

The chain carries TRBV28 and TRBJ1-5; D not certain. With 7 bases removed from V and 11 bases from J, the gap between germline ends came to 18 bases. Looked up from germline, CDR1 is MDHEN and CDR2 is SYDVKM. The CDR3 spans 13 residues. The CDR3 region is CASNPPNPLAQHF. CDR3 in DNA: TGTGCCAGCAATCCACCAAACCCTCTGGCCCAGCATTTT.

In this sample, this clonotype turned up many times. The chain carries TRBV20-1 and TRBJ2-7; 8 bases agree with TRBD2. The CDR3 has 15 amino acids. The V segment lost 0 bases and the J segment 6 bases; nucleotides outside the gene matches: 10. Germline V lookup: CDR1 DFQATT, CDR2 SNEGSKA (reference sequence). CDR3 sequence: CSARDFRAGELEQYF. DNA of the CDR3: TGCAGTGCTAGAGATTTCAGAGCGGGAGAGCTCGAGCAGTACTTC.

As regards this clonotype: A much larger clone is a single base away; this may be a read error. This chain uses TRBV7-2 with TRBJ2-3; D may be TRBD2 (6 bases). The V end lost 4 bases, the J end lost 5 bases, and 16 bases lay between the germline ends. This CDR3 has 15 amino acids. Germline values: CDR1 SGHTA, CDR2 FQGNSA. This CDR3 is CASSSLARVIDTQYF. The CDR3, as DNA: TGTGCCAGCAGCTCTCTAGCGAGAGTAATAGATACGCAGTATTTT.

This clonotype has a handful of counts. This is likely an artifact of a read error, given a far larger clone one base away. The V call is TRBV9, the J call TRBJ2-3; D unclear. The CDR3 is 12 residues long. Trimming shortened V by 0 bases and J by 4 bases, and 3 bases separated the two germline ends. Germline V gene data show CDR1 as SGDLS and CDR2 as YYNGEE. This CDR3 reads CASSVAADTQYF. The CDR3, as DNA: TGTGCCAGCAGCGTAGCGGCAGATACGCAGTATTTT.

This clonotype came up many times. This rearrangement joins TRBV2 to TRBJ2-7; TRBD2 matches 8 bases. Germline lookup yields CDR1 SNHLY and CDR2 FYNNEI. V dropped 4 bases and J dropped 5; count of bases not matched to a gene: 4. CDR3 length: 13 amino acids. The CDR3 sequence: CASSASGSNEQYF. The CDR3 bases are TGTGCCAGCAGTGCGAGCGGGAGTAACGAGCAGTACTTC.

The J gene is TRBJ1-6, the V gene TRBV7-3; 8 positions agree with TRBD1. Germline assignment: CDR1 SGHTA and CDR2 FQGTGA. V lost 2 bases to trimming and J lost 8 bases; unmatched junction nucleotides: 5. This CDR3 region has 15 residues. The CDR3 DNA is TGTGCCAGCAGCTTAGACAGGGGATCCCATTCACCCCTCCACTTT. Translating gives CASSLDRGSHSPLHF.

The chain is built from TRBV10-1 and TRBJ2-7; the D gene could be TRBD1 or TRBD2 (6 bases each). The V gene's germline CDR1 is WNHNN and CDR2 SYGVQD (reference sequence). With 5 bases removed from V and 4 bases from J, the gap between germline ends came to 18 bases. This CDR3 has 15 amino acids. CDR3: CASSLGGQGTYEQYF. The DNA for the CDR3 is TGCGCCAGCAGTTTAGGTGGTCAGGGGACTTACGAGCAGTACTTC.

This clonotype was recorded at least ten times. This chain joins TRBV3-1 and TRBJ2-3; a possible D gene is TRBD2 (5 bases). The V end lost 4 bases, the J end lost 1 base, and 12 bases lay between the germline ends. The CDR3 extends over 15 amino acids. Germline loops: CDR1 LGHDT, CDR2 YNNKEL (reference sequence). The CDR3 sequence is CASSPSGSGTDTQYF. The DNA of the CDR3 is TGTGCCAGCAGCCCTTCGGGGTCCGGCACAGATACGCAGTATTTT.

This clonotype appeared a few times. The chain couples TRBV12-5 to TRBJ2-7; 8 nucleotides align to TRBD1. J gave up 4 bases and V 0 bases, and 8 bases lay outside the gene matches. The CDR3 runs to 16 residues. The germline V gene encodes CDR1 LGHNT and CDR2 FRNRAP. CDR3 nucleotides: TGTGCTAGTGGTTTGGTGCCGGACAGGGTCTTTTACGAGCAGTACTTC. This encodes CASGLVPDRVFYEQYF.

This chain connects TRBV5-6 to TRBJ2-7; 8 bases map to TRBD1. Trimming at V came to 2 bases and at J to 7 bases, leaving 11 bases not matched to a gene. This CDR3 contains 15 residues. Germline V lookup: CDR1 SGHDT, CDR2 YYEEEE. The CDR3 DNA is TGTGCCAGCAGCTTCCTGGACAGGGTAGCTCGAGAGCAGTACTTC. Translated: CASSFLDRVAREQYF.

Details on this clonotype: A much larger clone sits a single nucleotide away, making a read error possible. CDR3 region: CASSPPDRDRRNTIYF. CDR3 DNA: TGTGCCAGCTCACCACCTGACAGGGATCGTCGAAACACCATATATTTT. The chain couples TRBV18 to TRBJ1-3; TRBD1 aligns across 7 bases. V gave up 0 bases and J gave up 5 bases; unmatched junction bases: 7. Germline values: CDR1 KGHSH, CDR2 LQKENI. The CDR3 covers 16 residues.

Only a few counts were recorded for this clonotype. The chain is built from TRBV6-1 and TRBJ2-5, with TRBD2 matching over 10 bases. CDR1 MNHNS and CDR2 SASEGT come from the germline V gene. The length of the CDR3 is 15 residues. V shed 6 bases and J 5 bases; nucleotides not matched to a gene: 9. The CDR3 protein is CASSPGLATYETQYF. CDR3 DNA: TGTGCCAGCAGCCCGGGACTAGCGACCTACGAGACCCAGTACTTC.

Many counts were recorded for this clonotype. The chain recombines TRBV11-2 with TRBJ1-6; possible D gene TRBD1, 5 bases. The CDR3 contains 15 residues. Germline lookup yields CDR1 SGHAT and CDR2 FQNNGV. Trimming left V 5 bases short and J 8 bases short, with 16 bases between. CDR3: CASSQAAGGDSPLHF. In nucleotides, the CDR3 is TGTGCCAGCAGCCAAGCAGCGGGAGGGGATTCACCCCTCCACTTT.

In this sample, this clonotype turned up a few times. The chain employs TRBV5-1 and TRBJ2-7; TRBD1 matches at 11 bases. V was clipped by 4 bases and J by 3 bases; unmatched bases: 3. The CDR3 is 14 amino acids. The germline CDR1 and CDR2 sequences are SGHRS and YFSETQ. The CDR3 reads CASSKGQGGYEQYF. The CDR3 nucleotides are TGCGCCAGCAGCAAGGGACAGGGGGGCTACGAGCAGTACTTC. Full variable domain (rest looked up from reference TRBV5-1 and TRBJ2-7): KAGVTQTPRYLIKTRGQQVTLSCSPISGHRSVSWYQQTPGQGLQFLFEYFSETQRNKGNFPGRFSGRQFSNSRSEMNVSTLELGDSALYLCASSKGQGGYEQYFGPGTRLTVT.

This clonotype has a count of ten or more. V gene TRBV11-2 combines with J gene TRBJ2-3; 12 nucleotides align to TRBD2. This CDR3 has 16 residues. Per germline, CDR1 SGHAT and CDR2 FQNNGV. V dropped 5 bases and J dropped 2; count of bases not matched to a gene: 5. The chain's CDR3 is CASSVGTSGYTDTQYF. The CDR3 DNA reads TGTGCCAGCAGCGTTGGGACTAGCGGGTACACAGATACGCAGTATTTT. Supplemented by reference TRBV11-2 and TRBJ2-3, the full variable domain reads EAGVAQSPRYKIIEKRQSVAFWCNPISGHATLYWYQQILGQGPKLLIQFQNNGVVDDSQLPKDRFSAERLKGVDSTLKIQPAKLEDSAVYLCASSVGTSGYTDTQYFGPGTRLTVL.

Ten or more counts support this clonotype. This rearrangement joins TRBV5-1 to TRBJ2-1; TRBD2 aligns across 10 bases. The V gene's germline CDR1 is SGHRS and CDR2 YFSETQ. The CDR3 has 15 amino acids. The J segment lost 8 bases and the V segment lost 6 bases, leaving 11 bases of the junction unmatched. CDR3 protein: CASTKLAGGQDEQFF. Here the CDR3 DNA reads TGCGCCAGCACTAAGTTAGCGGGAGGTCAGGATGAGCAGTTCTTC.

This clonotype has at least ten counts. This chain connects TRBV5-1 to TRBJ2-1, with D perhaps TRBD2 (5 bases). The CDR3 has 14 residues. V was shortened by 0 bases and J by 2 bases, with 6 bases between the two germline ends. Looked up from germline, CDR1 is SGHRS and CDR2 is YFSETQ. CDR3 DNA: TGCGCCAGCAGCTTGGACGGGGCCTACAATGAGCAGTTCTTC. Amino acids: CASSLDGAYNEQFF.

This clonotype was counted ten times or more. The J gene is TRBJ2-3, the V gene TRBV7-9, with D perhaps matching TRBD1 (5 bases). Germline CDR1 is SEHNR and CDR2 is FQNEAQ (reference sequence). There are 14 residues in the CDR3. The V end was cut by 6 bases, the J end by 3 bases, with 13 bases between. The CDR3 reads CASSPWGSTDTQYF. CDR3 nucleotide sequence: TGTGCCAGCAGTCCTTGGGGCAGTACAGATACGCAGTATTTT.

The sample holds a few counts of this clonotype. The V call is TRBV12-3 or TRBV12-4, the J call TRBJ2-1; no clear D gene. CDR3 size: 16 residues. V was shortened by 5 bases and J by 0 bases, with 14 bases between the two germline ends. CDR3 loop: CASSALGESSYNEQFF. The DNA of the CDR3 is TGTGCCAGCAGTGCCCTGGGCGAGAGCTCCTACAATGAGCAGTTCTTC.

Concerning this clonotype itself: The germline gene is not matched at one end of the junction; a read error may be the cause. The V and J genes are TRBV12-3 or TRBV12-4 and TRBJ1-1; perhaps TRBD1 as D (5 bases). This CDR3 has 10 amino acids. CDR3 in DNA: TGTGCCAGCAGTGTGGGGACCCCCGTTTTT. Translating it yields CASSVGTPVF.

Ten or more counts support this clonotype. V and J are TRBV13 and TRBJ2-1; 10 positions match TRBD2. This CDR3 has 17 amino acids. Trimming removed 5 bases from V and 5 bases from J; junction bases left unmatched: 12. Germline CDR1 and CDR2: PRHDT and FYEKMQ (reference sequence). The CDR3 DNA is TGTGCCAGCAGCCTCCAGCGGGGGGGGGTCCGGCACAATGAGCAGTTCTTC. As protein: CASSLQRGGVRHNEQFF.